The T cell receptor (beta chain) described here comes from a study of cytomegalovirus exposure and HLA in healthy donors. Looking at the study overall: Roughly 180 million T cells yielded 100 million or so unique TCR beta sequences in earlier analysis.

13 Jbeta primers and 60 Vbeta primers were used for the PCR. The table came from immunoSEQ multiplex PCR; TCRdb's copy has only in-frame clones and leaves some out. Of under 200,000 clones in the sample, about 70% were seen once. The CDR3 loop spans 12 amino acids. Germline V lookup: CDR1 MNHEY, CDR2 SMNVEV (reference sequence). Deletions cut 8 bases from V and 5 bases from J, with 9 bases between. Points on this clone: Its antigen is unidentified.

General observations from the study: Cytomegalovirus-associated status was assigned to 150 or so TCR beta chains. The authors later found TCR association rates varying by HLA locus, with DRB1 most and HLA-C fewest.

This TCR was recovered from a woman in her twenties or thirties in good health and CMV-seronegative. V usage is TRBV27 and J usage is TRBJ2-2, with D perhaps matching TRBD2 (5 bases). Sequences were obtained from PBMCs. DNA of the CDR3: TGTGCCAGCGCGAGAGGGACCGGGGAGCTGTTTTTT. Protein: CASARGTGELFF.